The source of this T cell receptor beta chain is a study of identical twins. TCRdb ran MiXCR on the 5' RACE reads and lists one entry per CDR3 protein. The sample holds some 600,000 distinct CDR3 sequences, about 7% seen once. This clonotype was picked up many times. The CDR3 sequence is 17 residues long. Germline CDR1 is MDHEN and CDR2 is SYDVKM. With V trimmed by 3 bases and J by 6 bases, 10 bases remained unmatched. This same sample was also taken into another study, of yellow fever vaccine responses in identical twins.

The V call is TRBV28, the J call TRBJ2-2; the match to TRBD1 covers 10 bases. The sequencing input was PBMCs. This clonotype was obtained from a woman aged 18-30 years in good health. CDR3 DNA sequence: TGTGCCAGCAGTTTGTGGGACCGGGACAGGGGCTCCGGGGAGCTGTTTTTT. It specifies CASSLWDRDRGSGELFF.